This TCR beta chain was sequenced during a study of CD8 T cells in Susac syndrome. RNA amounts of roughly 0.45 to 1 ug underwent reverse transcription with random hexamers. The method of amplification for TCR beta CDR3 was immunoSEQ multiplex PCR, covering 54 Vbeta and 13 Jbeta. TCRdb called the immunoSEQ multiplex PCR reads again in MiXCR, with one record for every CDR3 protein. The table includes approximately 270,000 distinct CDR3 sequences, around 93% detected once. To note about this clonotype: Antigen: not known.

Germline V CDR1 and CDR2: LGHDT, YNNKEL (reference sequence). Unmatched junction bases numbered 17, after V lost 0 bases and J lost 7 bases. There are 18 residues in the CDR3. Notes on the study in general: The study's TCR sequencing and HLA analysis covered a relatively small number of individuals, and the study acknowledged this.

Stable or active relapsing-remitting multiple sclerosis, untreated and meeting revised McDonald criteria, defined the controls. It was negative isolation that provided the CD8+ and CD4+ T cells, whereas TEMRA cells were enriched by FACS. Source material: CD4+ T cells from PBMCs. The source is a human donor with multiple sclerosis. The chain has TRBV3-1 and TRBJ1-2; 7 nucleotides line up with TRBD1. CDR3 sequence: CASSQEPTIMTGSVGYTF. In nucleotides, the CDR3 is TGTGCCAGCAGCCAAGAACCAACGATTATGACAGGGTCGGTTGGCTACACCTTC.